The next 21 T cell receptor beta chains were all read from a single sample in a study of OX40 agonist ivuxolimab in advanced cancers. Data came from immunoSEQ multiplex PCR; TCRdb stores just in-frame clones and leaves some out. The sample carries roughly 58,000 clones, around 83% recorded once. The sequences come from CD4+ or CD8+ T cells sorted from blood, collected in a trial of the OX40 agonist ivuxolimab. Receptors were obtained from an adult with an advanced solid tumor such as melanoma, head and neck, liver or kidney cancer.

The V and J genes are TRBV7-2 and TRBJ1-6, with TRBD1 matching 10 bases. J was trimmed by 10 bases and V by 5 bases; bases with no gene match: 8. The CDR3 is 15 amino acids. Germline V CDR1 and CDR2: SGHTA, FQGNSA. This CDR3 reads CASSARQGAKSPLHF. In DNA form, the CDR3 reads TGTGCCAGCAGCGCCCGACAGGGGGCGAAGTCACCCCTCCACTTT.

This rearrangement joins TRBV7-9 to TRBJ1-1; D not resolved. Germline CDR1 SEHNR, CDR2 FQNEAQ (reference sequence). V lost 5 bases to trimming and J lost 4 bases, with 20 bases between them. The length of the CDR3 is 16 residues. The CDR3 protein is CASSPGWGSVSTEAFF. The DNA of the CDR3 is TGTGCCAGCAGCCCGGGGTGGGGTTCTGTGAGCACTGAAGCTTTCTTT.

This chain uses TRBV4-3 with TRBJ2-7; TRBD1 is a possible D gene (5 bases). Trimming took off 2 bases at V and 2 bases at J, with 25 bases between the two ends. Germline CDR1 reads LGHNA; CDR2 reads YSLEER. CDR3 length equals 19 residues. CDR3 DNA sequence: TGCGCCAGCAGCCAATTTTTACCAACACCTGGGGCGATAGCCTACGAGCAGTACTTC. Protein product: CASSQFLPTPGAIAYEQYF.

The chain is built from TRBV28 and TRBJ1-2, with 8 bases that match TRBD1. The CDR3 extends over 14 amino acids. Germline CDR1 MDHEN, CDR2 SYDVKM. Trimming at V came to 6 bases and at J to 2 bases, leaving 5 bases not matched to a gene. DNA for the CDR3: TGTGCCAGCAGCCCAGGGGGCGCAAACTATGGCTACACCTTC. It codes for CASSPGGANYGYTF.

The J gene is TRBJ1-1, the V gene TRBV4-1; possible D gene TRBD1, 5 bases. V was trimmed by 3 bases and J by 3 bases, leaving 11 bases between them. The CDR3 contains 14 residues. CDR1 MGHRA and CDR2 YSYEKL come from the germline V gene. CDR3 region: CASSQLRDDTEAFF. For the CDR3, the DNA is TGCGCCAGCAGCCAGCTAAGGGACGACACTGAAGCTTTCTTT.

The CDR3 region is CASSASGDSYNEQFF. As DNA, the CDR3 is TGTGCCAGCAGCGCCAGCGGGGACTCCTACAATGAGCAGTTCTTC. The V and J genes are TRBV9 and TRBJ2-1; TRBD2 matches 7 bases. This CDR3 has 15 residues. V lost 3 bases to trimming and J lost 0 bases; unmatched junction nucleotides: 3. Germline CDR1 SGDLS, CDR2 YYNGEE.

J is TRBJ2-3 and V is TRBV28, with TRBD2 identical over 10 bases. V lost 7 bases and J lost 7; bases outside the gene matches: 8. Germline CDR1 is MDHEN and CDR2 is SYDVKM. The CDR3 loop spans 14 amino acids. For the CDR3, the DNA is TGTGCCAGCACCCTTAGGACTAGCGGCAATACGCAGTATTTT. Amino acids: CASTLRTSGNTQYF.

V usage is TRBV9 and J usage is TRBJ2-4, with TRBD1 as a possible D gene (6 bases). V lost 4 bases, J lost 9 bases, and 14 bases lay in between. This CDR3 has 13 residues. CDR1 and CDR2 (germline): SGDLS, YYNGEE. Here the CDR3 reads CASSPRQAGIQYF. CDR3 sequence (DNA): TGTGCCAGCAGCCCCCGACAGGCGGGCATTCAGTACTTC.

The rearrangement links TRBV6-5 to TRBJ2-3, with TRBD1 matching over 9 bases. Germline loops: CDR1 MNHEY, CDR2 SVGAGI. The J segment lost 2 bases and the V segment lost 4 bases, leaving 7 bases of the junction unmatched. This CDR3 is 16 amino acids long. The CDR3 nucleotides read TGTGCCAGCAGTTCGTCTACAGGGGGCAACACAGATACGCAGTATTTT. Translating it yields CASSSSTGGNTDTQYF.

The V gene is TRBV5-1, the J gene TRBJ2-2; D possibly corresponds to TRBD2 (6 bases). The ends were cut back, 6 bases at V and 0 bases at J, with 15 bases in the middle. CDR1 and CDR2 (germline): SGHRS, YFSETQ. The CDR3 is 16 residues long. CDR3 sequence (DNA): TGCGCCAGCATCTTAGGGACTCTGACGAACACCGGGGAGCTGTTTTTT. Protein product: CASILGTLTNTGELFF.

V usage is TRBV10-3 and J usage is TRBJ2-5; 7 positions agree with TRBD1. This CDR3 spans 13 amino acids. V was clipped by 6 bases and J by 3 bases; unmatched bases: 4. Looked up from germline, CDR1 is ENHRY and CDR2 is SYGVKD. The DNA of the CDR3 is TGTGCCATCAGCGGGACAGAGAAAGAGACCCAGTACTTC. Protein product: CAISGTEKETQYF.

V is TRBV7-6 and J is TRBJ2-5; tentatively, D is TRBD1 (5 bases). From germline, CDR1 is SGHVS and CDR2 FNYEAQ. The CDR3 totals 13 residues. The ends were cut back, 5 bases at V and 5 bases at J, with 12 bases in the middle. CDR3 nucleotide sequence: TGTGCCAGCAGCATTGGGGCCCGGGAGACCCAGTACTTC. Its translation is CASSIGARETQYF. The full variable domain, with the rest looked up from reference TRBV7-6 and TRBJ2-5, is GAGVSQSPRYKVTKRGQDVALRCDPISGHVSLYWYRQALGQGPEFLTYFNYEAQQDKSGLPNDRFSAERPEGSISTLTIQRTEQRDSAMYRCASSIGARETQYFGPGTRLLVL.

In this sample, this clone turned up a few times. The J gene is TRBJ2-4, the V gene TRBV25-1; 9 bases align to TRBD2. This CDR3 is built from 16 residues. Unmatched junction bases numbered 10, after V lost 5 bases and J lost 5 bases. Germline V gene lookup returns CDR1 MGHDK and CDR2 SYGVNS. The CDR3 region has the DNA TGTGCCAGCAGTAAGATTTCGCGGGAGGGCCAAAACATTCAGTACTTC. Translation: CASSKISREGQNIQYF.

The CDR3 is CASSFARGTGELFF. As DNA, the CDR3 is TGCGCCAGCAGTTTCGCCCGGGGCACCGGGGAGCTGTTTTTT. The chain uses TRBV4-1 and TRBJ2-2, with D perhaps TRBD2 (5 bases). Trimming stripped 6 bases from V and 4 bases from J, with 12 bases between. Germline values: CDR1 MGHRA, CDR2 YSYEKL. The CDR3 totals 14 residues.

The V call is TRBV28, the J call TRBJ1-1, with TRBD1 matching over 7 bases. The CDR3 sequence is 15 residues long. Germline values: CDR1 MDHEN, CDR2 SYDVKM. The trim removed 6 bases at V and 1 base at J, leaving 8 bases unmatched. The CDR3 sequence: CASRPKQGRNTEAFF. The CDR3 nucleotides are TGTGCCAGCAGGCCCAAACAGGGGAGGAACACTGAAGCTTTCTTT.

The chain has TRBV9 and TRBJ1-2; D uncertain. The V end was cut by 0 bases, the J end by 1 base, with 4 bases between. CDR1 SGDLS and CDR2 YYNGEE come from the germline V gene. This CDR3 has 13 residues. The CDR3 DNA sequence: TGTGCCAGCAGCGTAGACGGTAACTATGGCTACACCTTC. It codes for CASSVDGNYGYTF.

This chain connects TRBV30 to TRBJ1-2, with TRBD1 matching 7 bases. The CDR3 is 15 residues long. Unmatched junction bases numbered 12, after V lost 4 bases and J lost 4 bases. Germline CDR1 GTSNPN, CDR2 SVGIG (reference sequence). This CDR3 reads CAWTKGTVGSYGYTF. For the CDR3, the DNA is TGTGCCTGGACAAAGGGGACAGTAGGCTCCTATGGCTACACCTTC.

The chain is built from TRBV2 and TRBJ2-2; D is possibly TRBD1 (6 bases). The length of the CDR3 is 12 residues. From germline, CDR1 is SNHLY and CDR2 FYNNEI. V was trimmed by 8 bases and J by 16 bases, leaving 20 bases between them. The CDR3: CASAGAYPSPFF. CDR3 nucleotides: TGTGCCAGCGCAGGGGCCTATCCTTCGCCGTTTTTT.

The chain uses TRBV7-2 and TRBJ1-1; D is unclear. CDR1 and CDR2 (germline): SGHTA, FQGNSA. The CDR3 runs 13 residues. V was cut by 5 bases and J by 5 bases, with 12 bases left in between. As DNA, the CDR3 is TGTGCCAGCAGCCCGGGTGGCGGGACTGAAGCTTTCTTT. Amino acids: CASSPGGGTEAFF.

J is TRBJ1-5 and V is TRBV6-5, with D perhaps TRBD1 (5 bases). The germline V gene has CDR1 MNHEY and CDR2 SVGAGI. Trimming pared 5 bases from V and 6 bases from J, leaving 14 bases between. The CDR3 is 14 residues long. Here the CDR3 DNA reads TGTGCCAGCAGTGGGGGAACGGCGGGTCAGCCCCAGCATTTT. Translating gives CASSGGTAGQPQHF.

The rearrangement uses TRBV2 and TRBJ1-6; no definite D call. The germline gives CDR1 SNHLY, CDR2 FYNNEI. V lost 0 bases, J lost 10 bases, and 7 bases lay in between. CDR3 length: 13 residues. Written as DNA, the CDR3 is TGTGCCAGCAGTGAAGCGGTAGGGTCACCCCTCCACTTT. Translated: CASSEAVGSPLHF.